This T cell receptor (beta chain) was retrieved from a study of Graves' ophthalmopathy and Graves' hyperthyroidism (dated by TCRdb to between 2018 and 2020). About the full investigation: A patient counted as having stable hyperthyroidism if there was no progression to ophthalmopathy within 18 months of follow-up. The study used signatures of the TCR beta repertoire to tell Graves' ophthalmopathy apart from Graves' hyperthyroidism and to predict which patients would progress to ophthalmopathy. In total, 135 blood samples were TCR-sequenced: around 42 ophthalmopathy, around 75 hyperthyroidism and 17 hyperthyroidism-to-ophthalmopathy patients. To explore V-J signatures distinguishing ophthalmopathy from hyperthyroidism, a discovery set of roughly 98 patients (43 ophthalmopathy, over 55 stable hyperthyroidism) was enrolled. An independent validation cohort comprised roughly 20 hyperthyroidism patients and 15 to 17 patients who later progressed from hyperthyroidism to ophthalmopathy. In a handful of hyperthyroidism patients, the T-cell repertoires found in thyroid tissue were compared with those found in blood. Once sampling was done, hyperthyroidism patients were given methimazole at a starting dose of 30 mg daily, while ophthalmopathy patients were given high-dose intravenous methylprednisolone. Study-wide conclusions, independent of this receptor: In validation, the model predicted ophthalmopathy progression with about 70% sensitivity and roughly 78% specificity; some twelve predicted patients were CT-confirmed with GO in a median of around 6 months. No statistical method was used to predetermine the sample size, and group allocation was not hidden from the investigators. Most expanded thyroid clonotypes with a frequency above 0.001 also appeared in blood, which suggests that blood repertoires may reflect the immune response in the thyroid. The 13-signature model separated ophthalmopathy from stable hyperthyroidism with approximately 90% sensitivity and less than 83% specificity in cross-validation, and 80%/75% in the test set.

V has 4 bases trimmed and J has 10 bases trimmed; junction bases matching no gene number 11. The CDR3 numbers 15 residues from cysteine through phenylalanine. The CDR3 DNA has 45 bases and is translated from base 1. The CDR1 and CDR2 encoded by the germline V gene (reference sequence) are PRHDT and FYEKMQ. For repertoire sequencing, the TCR beta CDR3 regions were amplified from RNA transcripts. The first round of RT-PCR was done with HTBI primers and the Qiagen OneStep RT-PCR kit, and was followed by a second round of multiplex PCR, then size selection and purification. Libraries were sequenced paired-end with 100 bp reads on an Illumina HiSeq2000. In the paper's pipeline: Reads were processed with SOAPnuke, discarding reads with adapters, uncalled bases, mean Phred below 15, or no exact constant-primer or identifier match. High-quality paired reads were merged with COPE v1.2.5. Each unique nucleotide sequence was treated as a clonotype, and MiTCR v1.1 was used to align the clonotypes to the IMGT TRB V, D and J references. Analysis was restricted to V-J combinations with a frequency above 0.0001, which covered just over 98% of repertoires. For each V-J combination, a TCR clonal expansion and chaos score was defined as F50 clonal expansion divided by the chaos observed in the TCRdist matrix. Welch's t-statistics and random forest were used to reduce features to 13 V-J combinations, which were fed into a naive Bayes classifier. The Morisita-Horn index was used to measure how similar the thyroid and blood repertoires were. TCRdb redid the processing of the public reads, applying fastp at Q25 and MiXCR, and retained in-frame beta chains. All rows with the same CDR3 protein become a single entry with the most common DNA and genes. TCRdb, not the original authors, processed these V and J calls. This sample has some 1.1 million distinct CDR3 sequences in its table, and about two fifths of those were observed once. 11% of the sample rests with the top ten.

This clonotype was detected a few times. The clone's antigen remains unknown. No clone much larger than this one lies a single base away; base qualities are absent. Hyperthyroidism patients were newly diagnosed, with disease duration under 2 months, and aged 18 to 65 years. Patients with other autoimmune diseases, uncontrolled infections, pregnancy or lactation were excluded. Clinical symptoms, serum thyroxine, TRAb, thyroid ultrasound and orbital computed tomography were used for diagnosis. Total RNA was extracted using Trizol reagent, and RNA quality was checked on an Agilent 2100 Bioanalyzer. Recombination connected TRBV13 to TRBJ1-4; a stretch of 8 junction bases matches TRBD1. The clonotype was recovered from an adult man with Graves' hyperthyroidism. The sample consisted of peripheral blood or thyroid tissue (not recorded which). This receptor carries the CDR3 CASSYGGQAFGKLFF. The DNA sequence is as follows: TGTGCCAGCAGCTACGGGGGACAGGCTTTTGGAAAACTGTTTTTT.